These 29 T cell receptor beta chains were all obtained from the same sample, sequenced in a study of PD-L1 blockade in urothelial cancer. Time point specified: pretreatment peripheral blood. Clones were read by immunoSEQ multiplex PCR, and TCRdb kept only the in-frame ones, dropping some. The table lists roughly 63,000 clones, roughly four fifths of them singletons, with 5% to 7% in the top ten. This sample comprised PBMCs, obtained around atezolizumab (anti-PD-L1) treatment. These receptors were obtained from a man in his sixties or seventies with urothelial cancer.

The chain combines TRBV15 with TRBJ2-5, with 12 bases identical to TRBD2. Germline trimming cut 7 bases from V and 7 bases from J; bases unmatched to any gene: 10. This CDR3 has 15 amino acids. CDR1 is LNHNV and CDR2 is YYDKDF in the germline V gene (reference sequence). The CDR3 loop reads CATTPTSGGSGTQYF. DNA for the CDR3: TGTGCCACCACTCCGACTAGCGGGGGCTCTGGGACCCAGTACTTC.

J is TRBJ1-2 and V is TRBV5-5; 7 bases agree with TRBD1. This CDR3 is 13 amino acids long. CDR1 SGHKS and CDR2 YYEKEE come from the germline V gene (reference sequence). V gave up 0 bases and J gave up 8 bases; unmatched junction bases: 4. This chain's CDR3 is CASSLDRGSGYTF. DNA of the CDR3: TGTGCCAGCAGCTTGGACAGGGGATCCGGCTACACCTTC.

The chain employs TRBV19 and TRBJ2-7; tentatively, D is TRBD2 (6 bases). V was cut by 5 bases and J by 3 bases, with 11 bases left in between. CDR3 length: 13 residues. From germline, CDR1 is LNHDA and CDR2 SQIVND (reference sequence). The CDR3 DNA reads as TGTGCCAGTAGTCAGGGCGGGGACTACGAGCAGTACTTC. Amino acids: CASSQGGDYEQYF.

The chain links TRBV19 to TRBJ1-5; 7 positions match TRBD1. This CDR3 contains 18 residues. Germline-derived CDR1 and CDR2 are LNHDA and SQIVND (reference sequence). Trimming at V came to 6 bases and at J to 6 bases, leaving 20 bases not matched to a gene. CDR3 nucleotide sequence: TGTGCCAGTAGCGACAGGTACTTCGGGACAGAGGTGAGTCAGCCCCAGCATTTT. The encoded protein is CASSDRYFGTEVSQPQHF.

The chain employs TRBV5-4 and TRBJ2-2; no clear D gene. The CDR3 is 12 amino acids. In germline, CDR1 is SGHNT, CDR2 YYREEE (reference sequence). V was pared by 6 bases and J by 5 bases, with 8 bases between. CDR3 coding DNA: TGTGCCAGCACCCCGAGAACCGGGGAGCTGTTTTTT. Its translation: CASTPRTGELFF.

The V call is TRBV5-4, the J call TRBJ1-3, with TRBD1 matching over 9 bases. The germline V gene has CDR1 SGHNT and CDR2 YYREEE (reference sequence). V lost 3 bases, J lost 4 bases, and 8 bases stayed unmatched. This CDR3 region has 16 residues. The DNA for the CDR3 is TGTGCCAGCAGCTCGGGACAGGGCTTAGGAGGAAACACCATATATTTT. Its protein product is CASSSGQGLGGNTIYF. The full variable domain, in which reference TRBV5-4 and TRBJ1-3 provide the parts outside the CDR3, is ETGVTQSPTHLIKTRGQQVTLRCSSQSGHNTVSWYQQALGQGPQFIFQYYREEENGRGNFPPRFSGLQFPNYSSELNVNALELDDSALYLCASSSGQGLGGNTIYFGEGSWLTVV.

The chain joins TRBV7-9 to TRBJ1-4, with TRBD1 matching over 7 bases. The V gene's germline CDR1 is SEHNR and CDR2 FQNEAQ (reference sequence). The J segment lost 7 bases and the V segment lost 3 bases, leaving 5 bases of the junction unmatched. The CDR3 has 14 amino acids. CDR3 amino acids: CASSFRQGVEKLFF. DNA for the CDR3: TGTGCCAGCAGCTTCCGCCAGGGGGTTGAAAAACTGTTTTTT.

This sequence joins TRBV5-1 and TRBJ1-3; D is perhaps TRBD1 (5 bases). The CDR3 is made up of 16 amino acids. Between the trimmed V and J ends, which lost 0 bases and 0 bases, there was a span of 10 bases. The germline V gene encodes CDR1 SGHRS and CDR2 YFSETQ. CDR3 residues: CASSLDRRDSGNTIYF. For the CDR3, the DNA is TGCGCCAGCAGCTTGGACAGGAGGGACTCTGGAAACACCATATATTTT.

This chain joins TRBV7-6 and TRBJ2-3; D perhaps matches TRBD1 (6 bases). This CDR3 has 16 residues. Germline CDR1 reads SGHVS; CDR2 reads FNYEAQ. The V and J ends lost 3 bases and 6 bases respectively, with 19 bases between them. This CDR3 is CASSLGPTGNADTQYF. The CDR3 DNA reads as TGTGCCAGCAGCTTGGGGCCGACAGGAAACGCTGATACGCAGTATTTT.

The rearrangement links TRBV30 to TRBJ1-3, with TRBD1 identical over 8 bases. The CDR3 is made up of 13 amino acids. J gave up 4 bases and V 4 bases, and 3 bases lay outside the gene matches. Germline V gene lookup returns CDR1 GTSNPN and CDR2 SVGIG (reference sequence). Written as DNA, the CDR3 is TGTGCCTGGATTTGGGACAGGGGAAACACCATATATTTT. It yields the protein CAWIWDRGNTIYF. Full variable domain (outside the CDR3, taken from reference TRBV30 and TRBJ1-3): SQTIHQWPATLVQPVGSPLSLECTVEGTSNPNLYWYRQAAGRGLQLLFYSVGIGQISSEVPQNLSASRPQDRQFILSSKKLLLSDSGFYLCAWIWDRGNTIYFGEGSWLTVV.

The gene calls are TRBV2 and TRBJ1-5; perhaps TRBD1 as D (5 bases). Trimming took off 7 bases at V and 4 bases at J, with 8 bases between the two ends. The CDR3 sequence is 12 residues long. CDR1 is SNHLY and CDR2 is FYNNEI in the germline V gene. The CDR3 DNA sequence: TGTGCCAGCACAGGGCGAAATCAGCCCCAGCATTTT. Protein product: CASTGRNQPQHF.

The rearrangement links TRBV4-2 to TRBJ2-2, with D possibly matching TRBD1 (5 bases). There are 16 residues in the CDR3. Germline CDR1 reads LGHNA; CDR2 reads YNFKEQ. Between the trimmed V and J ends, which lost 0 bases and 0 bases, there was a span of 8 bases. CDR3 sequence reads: CASSQEVTANTGELFF. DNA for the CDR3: TGTGCCAGCAGCCAAGAGGTGACAGCGAACACCGGGGAGCTGTTTTTT.

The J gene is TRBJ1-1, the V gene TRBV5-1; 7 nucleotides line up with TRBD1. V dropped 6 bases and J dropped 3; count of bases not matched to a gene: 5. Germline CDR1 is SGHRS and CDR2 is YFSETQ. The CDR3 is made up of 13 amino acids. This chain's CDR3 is CASNDRADTEAFF. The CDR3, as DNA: TGCGCCAGCAACGACAGGGCTGACACTGAAGCTTTCTTT.

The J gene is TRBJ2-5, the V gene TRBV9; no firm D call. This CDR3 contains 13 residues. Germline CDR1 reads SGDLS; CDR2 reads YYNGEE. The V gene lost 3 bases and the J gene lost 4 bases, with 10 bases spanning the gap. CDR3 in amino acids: CASSERLAETQYF. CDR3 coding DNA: TGTGCCAGCAGCGAGCGCTTGGCAGAGACCCAGTACTTC.

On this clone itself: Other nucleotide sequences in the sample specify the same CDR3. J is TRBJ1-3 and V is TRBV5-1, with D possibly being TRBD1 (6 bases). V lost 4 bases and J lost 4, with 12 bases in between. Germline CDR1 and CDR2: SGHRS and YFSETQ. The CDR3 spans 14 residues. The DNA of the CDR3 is TGCGCCAGCAGCCTACAGGGCGACGGAAACACCATATATTTT. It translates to CASSLQGDGNTIYF.

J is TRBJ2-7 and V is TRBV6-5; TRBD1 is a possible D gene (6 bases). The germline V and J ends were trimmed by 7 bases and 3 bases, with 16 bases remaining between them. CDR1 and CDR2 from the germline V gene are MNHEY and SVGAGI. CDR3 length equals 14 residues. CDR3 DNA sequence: TGTGCCAGCACCCGGACAGTTCGGAGCTACGAGCAGTACTTC. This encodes CASTRTVRSYEQYF.

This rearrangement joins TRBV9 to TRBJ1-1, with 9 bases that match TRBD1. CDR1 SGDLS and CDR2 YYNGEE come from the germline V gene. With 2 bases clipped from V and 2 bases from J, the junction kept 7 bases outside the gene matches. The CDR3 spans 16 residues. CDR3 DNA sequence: TGTGCCAGCAGCGTTGGACAGGGGCCGATTAACACTGAAGCTTTCTTT. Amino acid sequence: CASSVGQGPINTEAFF.

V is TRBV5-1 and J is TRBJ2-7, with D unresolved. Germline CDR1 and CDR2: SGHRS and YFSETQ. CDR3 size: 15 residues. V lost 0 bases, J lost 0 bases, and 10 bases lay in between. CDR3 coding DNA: TGCGCCAGCAGCTTGGAGGCAGGCGTCTCCTACGAGCAGTACTTC. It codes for CASSLEAGVSYEQYF.

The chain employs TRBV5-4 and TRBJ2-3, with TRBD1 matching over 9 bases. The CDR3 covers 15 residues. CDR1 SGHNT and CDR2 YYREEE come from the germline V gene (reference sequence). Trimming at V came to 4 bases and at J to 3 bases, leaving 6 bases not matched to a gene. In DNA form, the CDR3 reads TGTGCCAGCAGCCGGGGGGACAGGGTTACAGATACGCAGTATTTT. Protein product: CASSRGDRVTDTQYF.

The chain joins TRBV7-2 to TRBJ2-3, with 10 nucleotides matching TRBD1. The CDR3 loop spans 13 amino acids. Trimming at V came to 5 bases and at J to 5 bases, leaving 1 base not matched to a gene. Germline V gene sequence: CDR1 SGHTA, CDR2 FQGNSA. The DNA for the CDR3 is TGTGCCAGCAGCGGGACAGGGGAAGATACGCAGTATTTT. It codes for CASSGTGEDTQYF.

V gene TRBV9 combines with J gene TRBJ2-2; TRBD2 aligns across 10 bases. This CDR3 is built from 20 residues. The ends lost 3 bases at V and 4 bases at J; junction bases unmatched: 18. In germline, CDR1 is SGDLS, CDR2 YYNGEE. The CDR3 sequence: CASSAGIGRAGGSGTGELFF. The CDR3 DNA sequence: TGTGCCAGCAGCGCCGGGATTGGGAGAGCGGGAGGGTCGGGCACCGGGGAGCTGTTTTTT.

CDR3 sequence reads: CASSKGLAGGLSYNEQFF. The CDR3 DNA reads as TGTGCCAGCAGCAAAGGACTAGCGGGAGGCCTGTCCTACAATGAGCAGTTCTTC. The rearrangement uses TRBV7-6 and TRBJ2-1; 14 bases are shared with TRBD2. The V gene end was trimmed by 5 bases and the J gene end by 1 base; junction bases not matched to a gene: 7. Germline V gives CDR1 SGHVS, CDR2 FNYEAQ. This CDR3 contains 18 residues.

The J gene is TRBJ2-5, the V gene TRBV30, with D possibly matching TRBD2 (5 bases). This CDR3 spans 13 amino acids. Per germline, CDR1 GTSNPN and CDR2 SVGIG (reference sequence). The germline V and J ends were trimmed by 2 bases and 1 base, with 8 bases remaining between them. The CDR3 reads CAWSRRAQETQYF. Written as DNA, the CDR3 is TGTGCCTGGAGTAGGCGGGCCCAAGAGACCCAGTACTTC.

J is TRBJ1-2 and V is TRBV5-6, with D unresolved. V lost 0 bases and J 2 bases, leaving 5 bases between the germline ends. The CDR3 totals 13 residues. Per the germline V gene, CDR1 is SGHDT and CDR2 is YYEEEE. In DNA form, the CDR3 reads TGTGCCAGCAGCTTGGGAGGGAACTATGGCTACACCTTC. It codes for CASSLGGNYGYTF.

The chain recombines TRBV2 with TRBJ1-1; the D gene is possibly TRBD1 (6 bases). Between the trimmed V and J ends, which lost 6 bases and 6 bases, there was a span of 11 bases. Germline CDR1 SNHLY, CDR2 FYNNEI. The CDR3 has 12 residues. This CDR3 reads CASRAAGAEAFF. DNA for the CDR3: TGTGCCAGCAGAGCCGCAGGGGCTGAAGCTTTCTTT. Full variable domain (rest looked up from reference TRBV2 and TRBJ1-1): EPEVTQTPSHQVTQMGQEVILRCVPISNHLYFYWYRQILGQKVEFLVSFYNNEISEKSEIFDDQFSVERPDGSNFTLKIRSTKLEDSAMYFCASRAAGAEAFFGQGTRLTVV.

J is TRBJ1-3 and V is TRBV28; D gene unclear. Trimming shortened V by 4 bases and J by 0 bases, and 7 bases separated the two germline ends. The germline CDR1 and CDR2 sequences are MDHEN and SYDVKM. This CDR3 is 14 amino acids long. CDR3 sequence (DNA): TGTGCCAGCAGTTACCAGGACTCTGGAAACACCATATATTTT. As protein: CASSYQDSGNTIYF.

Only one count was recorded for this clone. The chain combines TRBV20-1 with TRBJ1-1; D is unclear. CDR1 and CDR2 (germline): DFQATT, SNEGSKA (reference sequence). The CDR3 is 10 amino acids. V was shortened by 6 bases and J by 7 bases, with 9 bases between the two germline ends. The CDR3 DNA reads TGCAGTGCAGAGAGAATTGAAGCTTTCTTT. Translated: CSAERIEAFF.

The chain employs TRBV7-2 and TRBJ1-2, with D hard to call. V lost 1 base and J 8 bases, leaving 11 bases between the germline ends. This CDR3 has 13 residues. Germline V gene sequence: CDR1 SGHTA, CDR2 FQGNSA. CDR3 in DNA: TGTGCCAGCAGCTTAGTTATACTCGGGGGCTACACCTTC. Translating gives CASSLVILGGYTF.

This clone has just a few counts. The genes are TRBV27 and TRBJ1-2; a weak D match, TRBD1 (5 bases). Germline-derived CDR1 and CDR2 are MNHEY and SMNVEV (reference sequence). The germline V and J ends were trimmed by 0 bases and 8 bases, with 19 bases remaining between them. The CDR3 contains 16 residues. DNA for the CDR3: TGTGCCAGCAGTTTATCGACGGCGGGGGGGAGCGGCGGCTACACCTTC. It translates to CASSLSTAGGSGGYTF.